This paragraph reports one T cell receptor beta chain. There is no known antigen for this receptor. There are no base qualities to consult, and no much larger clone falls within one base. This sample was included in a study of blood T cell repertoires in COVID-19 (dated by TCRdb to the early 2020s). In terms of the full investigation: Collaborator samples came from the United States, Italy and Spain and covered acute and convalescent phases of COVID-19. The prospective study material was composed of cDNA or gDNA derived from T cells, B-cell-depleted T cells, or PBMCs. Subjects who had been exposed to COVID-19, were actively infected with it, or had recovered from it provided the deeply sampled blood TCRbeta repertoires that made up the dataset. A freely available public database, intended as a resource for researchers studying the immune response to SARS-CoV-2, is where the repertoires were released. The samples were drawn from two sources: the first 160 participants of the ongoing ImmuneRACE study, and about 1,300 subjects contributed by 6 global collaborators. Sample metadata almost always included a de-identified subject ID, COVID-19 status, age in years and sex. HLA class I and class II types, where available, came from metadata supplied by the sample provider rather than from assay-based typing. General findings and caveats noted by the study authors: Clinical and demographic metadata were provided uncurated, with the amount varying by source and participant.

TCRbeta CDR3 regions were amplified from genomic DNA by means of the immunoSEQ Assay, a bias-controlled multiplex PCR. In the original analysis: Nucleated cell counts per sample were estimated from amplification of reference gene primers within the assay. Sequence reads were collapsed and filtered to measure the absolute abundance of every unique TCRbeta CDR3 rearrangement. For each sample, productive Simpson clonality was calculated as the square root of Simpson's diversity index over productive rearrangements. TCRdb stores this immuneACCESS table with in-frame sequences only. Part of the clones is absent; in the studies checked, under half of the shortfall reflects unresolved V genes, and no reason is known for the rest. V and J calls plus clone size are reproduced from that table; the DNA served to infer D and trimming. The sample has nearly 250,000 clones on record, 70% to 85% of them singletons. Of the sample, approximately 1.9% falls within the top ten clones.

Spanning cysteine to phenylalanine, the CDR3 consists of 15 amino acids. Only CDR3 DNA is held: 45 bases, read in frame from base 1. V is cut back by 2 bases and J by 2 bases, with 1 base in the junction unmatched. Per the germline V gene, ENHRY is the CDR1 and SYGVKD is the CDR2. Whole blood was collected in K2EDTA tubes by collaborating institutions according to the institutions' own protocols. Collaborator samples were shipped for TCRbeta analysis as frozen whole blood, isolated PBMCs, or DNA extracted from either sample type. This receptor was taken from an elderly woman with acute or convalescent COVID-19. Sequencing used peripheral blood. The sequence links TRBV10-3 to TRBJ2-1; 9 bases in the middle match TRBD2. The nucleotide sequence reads TGTGCCATCAGTGAGCCTAGCGGGACCTACAATGAGCAGTTCTTC. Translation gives CAISEPSGTYNEQFF.